A selection of T cell receptor beta chains follows, all from one sample in a study of vaccination and CD4 T cells after COVID-19. Antigens for these TCRs are unknown. TCRdb redid the calling of the PCR reads with MiXCR, one entry per CDR3 protein. The table lists about 7,200 distinct CDR3 sequences, about 24% of them singletons. The material sequenced was CD4+ T cells from blood, cultured in vitro. These receptor sequences come from a human donor in good health. The CDR3 runs from the conserved cysteine through the conserved F or W. Each record gives: clone size, V gene, D gene, J gene, CDR3 DNA, CDR3 protein. The D gene is left open where the match is weak. Size is stated for part of the rows, as once, few or many counts, or as a class when the clone is expanded.

clone_size: few
v_call: TRBV2
d_call: TRBD1
j_call: TRBJ1-2
cdr3_nt: TGTGCCGGACTAAGACAGGGGCTTTTTGACTATGGCTACACCTTC
cdr3_aa: CAGLRQGLFDYGYTF

clone_size: .
v_call: TRBV18
d_call: .
j_call: TRBJ2-6
cdr3_nt: TGTGCCAGCTCACGGAGGGGACCTGGGGCCAACGTCCTGACTTTC
cdr3_aa: CASSRRGPGANVLTF

clone_size: few
v_call: TRBV11-2
d_call: .
j_call: TRBJ1-1
cdr3_nt: TGTGCCAGCAGCGGCCAGCTGAACACTGAAGCTTTCTTT
cdr3_aa: CASSGQLNTEAFF

clone_size: .
v_call: TRBV9
d_call: TRBD1
j_call: TRBJ1-1
cdr3_nt: TGTGCCAGCAGCGATGGGACAGGGGGCGTTTCTGAAGCTTTCTTT
cdr3_aa: CASSDGTGGVSEAFF

clone_size: once
v_call: TRBV18
d_call: TRBD1
j_call: TRBJ1-2
cdr3_nt: TGTGCCAGCTCGAACCGGGACAGGGATGGCTACACCTTC
cdr3_aa: CASSNRDRDGYTF

clone_size: .
v_call: TRBV20-1
d_call: TRBD1
j_call: TRBJ1-4
cdr3_nt: TGCAGTGCTACCCGGACAGGGGGCTATGAAAAACTGTTTTTT
cdr3_aa: CSATRTGGYEKLFF

clone_size: medium-sized
v_call: TRBV20-1
d_call: .
j_call: TRBJ1-1
cdr3_nt: TGCAGTGCTAGGGCTGGGGGTATCATGAACACTGAAGCTTTCTTT
cdr3_aa: CSARAGGIMNTEAFF

clone_size: few
v_call: TRBV5-1
d_call: .
j_call: TRBJ1-1
cdr3_nt: TGCGCCAGCAGCTCCGGTGAGAACACTGAAGCTTTCTTT
cdr3_aa: CASSSGENTEAFF

clone_size: .
v_call: TRBV10-3
d_call: .
j_call: TRBJ2-7
cdr3_nt: TGTGCCATCAGTGAAGCCTACGAGCAGTACTTC
cdr3_aa: CAISEAYEQYF

clone_size: .
v_call: TRBV10-3
d_call: TRBD2
j_call: TRBJ2-7
cdr3_nt: TGTGCCGTCTTGCGGACTAGCTCCTACGAGCAGTACTTC
cdr3_aa: CAVLRTSSYEQYF

clone_size: .
v_call: TRBV7-9
d_call: TRBD1
j_call: TRBJ1-2
cdr3_nt: TGTGCCAGCAGCCCTACAGGGGGCGCGTACTATGGCTACACCTTC
cdr3_aa: CASSPTGGAYYGYTF

clone_size: .
v_call: TRBV9
d_call: .
j_call: TRBJ1-1
cdr3_nt: TGTGCCAGCAGCCCGACTATGAACACTGAAGCTTTCTTT
cdr3_aa: CASSPTMNTEAFF

clone_size: .
v_call: TRBV7-3
d_call: TRBD2
j_call: TRBJ2-1
cdr3_nt: TGTGCCAGCAGCCCCCGTGGTAGCGGGGGCCTAAGCTCCTACAATGAGCAGTTCTTC
cdr3_aa: CASSPRGSGGLSSYNEQFF

clone_size: .
v_call: TRBV5-1
d_call: .
j_call: TRBJ2-3
cdr3_nt: TGCGCCAGCAGCTTTCAAGGAACAGGGACGACAGATACGCAGTATTTT
cdr3_aa: CASSFQGTGTTDTQYF

clone_size: .
v_call: TRBV7-3
d_call: .
j_call: TRBJ1-5
cdr3_nt: TGTGCCAGCAGCTTTTCCTGTGATCAGCCCCAGCATTTT
cdr3_aa: CASSFSCDQPQHF

clone_size: few
v_call: TRBV2
d_call: .
j_call: TRBJ2-5
cdr3_nt: TGTGCCAGCAGCTGGACAGTACAAGAGACCCAGTACTTC
cdr3_aa: CASSWTVQETQYF

clone_size: few
v_call: TRBV28
d_call: TRBD1
j_call: TRBJ1-5
cdr3_nt: TGTGCCAGCATCGGACAGGGGATCGGTCAGCCCCAGCATTTT
cdr3_aa: CASIGQGIGQPQHF

clone_size: medium-sized
v_call: TRBV6-5
d_call: .
j_call: TRBJ1-6
cdr3_nt: TGTGCCAGCAGTTACTCACAGGGCGCACCCCTCCACTTT
cdr3_aa: CASSYSQGAPLHF

clone_size: medium-sized
v_call: TRBV6-1
d_call: .
j_call: TRBJ1-1
cdr3_nt: TGTGCCAGCAGTGAGCGTGTGAGGGCCTGGGATTTCTTT
cdr3_aa: CASSERVRAWDFF

clone_size: few
v_call: TRBV18
d_call: TRBD1
j_call: TRBJ2-3
cdr3_nt: TGTGCCAGCTCACCACAGGGGGCCTCGGGGGATACGCAGTATTTT
cdr3_aa: CASSPQGASGDTQYF

clone_size: medium-sized
v_call: TRBV19
d_call: .
j_call: TRBJ1-2
cdr3_nt: TGTGCCAGTAGTATTCGTACATTTAGCGGCTACACCTTC
cdr3_aa: CASSIRTFSGYTF

clone_size: few
v_call: TRBV12-3/TRBV12-4
d_call: .
j_call: TRBJ1-5
cdr3_nt: TGTGCCAGCAGTTTTTGGAGCGACAATCAGCCCCAGCATTTT
cdr3_aa: CASSFWSDNQPQHF

clone_size: few
v_call: TRBV20-1
d_call: TRBD1
j_call: TRBJ2-7
cdr3_nt: TGCAGTGCTCCGGGACAGGGGGCCTACGAGCAGTACTTC
cdr3_aa: CSAPGQGAYEQYF

clone_size: few
v_call: TRBV15
d_call: TRBD1
j_call: TRBJ1-3
cdr3_nt: TGTGCCACCAGCAGAGAAATCCGGACAGGACGCACGGGAAACACCATATATTTT
cdr3_aa: CATSREIRTGRTGNTIYF

clone_size: few
v_call: TRBV7-6
d_call: .
j_call: TRBJ2-7
cdr3_nt: TGTGCCAGCAGCACGACCGCCTCCTACGAGCAGTACTTC
cdr3_aa: CASSTTASYEQYF

clone_size: medium-sized
v_call: TRBV20-1
d_call: .
j_call: TRBJ1-2
cdr3_nt: TGCAGTACAACGAGGGCACAGGGAGACTCTGGCTACACCTTC
cdr3_aa: CSTTRAQGDSGYTF

clone_size: few
v_call: TRBV7-3
d_call: .
j_call: TRBJ2-3
cdr3_nt: TGTGCCAGCAGCTTAAGCGGGGTCGATACGCAGTATTTT
cdr3_aa: CASSLSGVDTQYF

clone_size: .
v_call: TRBV10-2
d_call: .
j_call: TRBJ1-1
cdr3_nt: TGCGCCAGCAGTGAATCCGGGATCACTGAAGCTTTCTTT
cdr3_aa: CASSESGITEAFF

clone_size: few
v_call: TRBV7-9
d_call: .
j_call: TRBJ2-1
cdr3_nt: TGTGCCAGCAGCTTGGAGAGGGTCCGGCGAAATGAGCAGTTCTTC
cdr3_aa: CASSLERVRRNEQFF

clone_size: few
v_call: TRBV6-1
d_call: .
j_call: TRBJ2-3
cdr3_nt: TGTGCCAGCAGCCGGCCCCCCACAGATACGCAGTATTTT
cdr3_aa: CASSRPPTDTQYF

clone_size: few
v_call: TRBV5-1
d_call: .
j_call: TRBJ1-2
cdr3_nt: TGCGCCAGCAGCTTGGGGGACGGACGCTATGGCTACACCTTC
cdr3_aa: CASSLGDGRYGYTF

clone_size: .
v_call: TRBV2
d_call: .
j_call: TRBJ2-7
cdr3_nt: TGTGCCAGCTCGTACAGTTTCTACGAGCAGTACTTC
cdr3_aa: CASSYSFYEQYF

clone_size: .
v_call: TRBV2
d_call: .
j_call: TRBJ1-2
cdr3_nt: TGTGCCAGCAGTGAAGTTGGGACTTGGGGTGGCTACACCTTC
cdr3_aa: CASSEVGTWGGYTF

clone_size: once
v_call: TRBV5-1
d_call: TRBD2
j_call: TRBJ2-3
cdr3_nt: TGCGCCAGCAGCTTGGATGGACTAGCGGGGGGAACAGATACGCAGTATTTT
cdr3_aa: CASSLDGLAGGTDTQYF

clone_size: .
v_call: TRBV3-1
d_call: TRBD1
j_call: TRBJ2-7
cdr3_nt: TGTGCCAGCAGCTCCGCCTGGACAGGGACTTCCTACGAGCAGTACTTC
cdr3_aa: CASSSAWTGTSYEQYF

clone_size: .
v_call: TRBV2
d_call: .
j_call: TRBJ1-2
cdr3_nt: TGTGCCTGCGGCCGGGACGGTCCATATGGCTACACCTTC
cdr3_aa: CACGRDGPYGYTF

clone_size: few
v_call: TRBV7-3
d_call: TRBD2
j_call: TRBJ2-3
cdr3_nt: TGTGCCAGCAGCCCGGGACTAGCGACAGATACGCAGTATTTT
cdr3_aa: CASSPGLATDTQYF

clone_size: .
v_call: TRBV15
d_call: .
j_call: TRBJ2-2
cdr3_nt: TGTGCCACCAGCAGAGATTGGGGGGAGCTGTTTTTT
cdr3_aa: CATSRDWGELFF

clone_size: .
v_call: TRBV29-1
d_call: TRBD2
j_call: TRBJ2-3
cdr3_nt: TGCAGCGTTCAAGCACCTAGCGGGGGCACAGATACGCAGTATTTT
cdr3_aa: CSVQAPSGGTDTQYF

clone_size: few
v_call: TRBV5-1
d_call: TRBD1
j_call: TRBJ1-1
cdr3_nt: TGCGCCAGCAGCACCGACAGGGCAAAGGACGCTTTCTTT
cdr3_aa: CASSTDRAKDAFF

clone_size: few
v_call: TRBV6-5
d_call: .
j_call: TRBJ2-7
cdr3_nt: TGTGCCAGCAGTTACCCGGGTCGAAGCTACGAGCAGTACTTC
cdr3_aa: CASSYPGRSYEQYF

clone_size: .
v_call: TRBV12-3/TRBV12-4
d_call: .
j_call: TRBJ2-3
cdr3_nt: TGTGCCAGCAGTCTTGTCCAGGGTACAGATACGCAGTATTTT
cdr3_aa: CASSLVQGTDTQYF

clone_size: few
v_call: TRBV7-9
d_call: .
j_call: TRBJ1-2
cdr3_nt: TGTGCCAGCATGCACCCCCTCGGGGGGTTCTATGGCTACACCTTC
cdr3_aa: CASMHPLGGFYGYTF

clone_size: .
v_call: TRBV7-7
d_call: .
j_call: TRBJ2-1
cdr3_nt: TGTGCCAGCAGCTTAAGGAGTGATGTGTCTCCTTACAATGAGCAGTTCTTC
cdr3_aa: CASSLRSDVSPYNEQFF

clone_size: few
v_call: TRBV5-1
d_call: .
j_call: TRBJ1-1
cdr3_nt: TGCGCCAGCAGCTTTGGGGAATGGACTGAAGCTTTCTTT
cdr3_aa: CASSFGEWTEAFF

clone_size: few
v_call: TRBV28
d_call: TRBD1
j_call: TRBJ1-5
cdr3_nt: TGTGCCAGCAGTGATACAGGGGTAGTTCGCAATCAGCCCCAGCATTTT
cdr3_aa: CASSDTGVVRNQPQHF

clone_size: medium-sized
v_call: TRBV15
d_call: .
j_call: TRBJ1-2
cdr3_nt: TGTGCCACCAGCAGAGAAGCAGAGTATGGCTACACCTTC
cdr3_aa: CATSREAEYGYTF

clone_size: .
v_call: TRBV12-3/TRBV12-4
d_call: TRBD1
j_call: TRBJ2-1
cdr3_nt: TGTGCCAGCAGTTCGACAGGGTCGGGGTACAATGAGCAGTTCTTC
cdr3_aa: CASSSTGSGYNEQFF

clone_size: few
v_call: TRBV7-9
d_call: TRBD1
j_call: TRBJ1-2
cdr3_nt: TGTGCCAGCAGCTTAGGAGAAGGGGGCCGGGATGGCTACACCTTC
cdr3_aa: CASSLGEGGRDGYTF

clone_size: .
v_call: TRBV6-4
d_call: TRBD2
j_call: TRBJ2-3
cdr3_nt: TGTGCCAGCAGTGACGATAGCGGGGGGGCAGATACGCAGTATTTT
cdr3_aa: CASSDDSGGADTQYF

clone_size: .
v_call: TRBV18
d_call: .
j_call: TRBJ1-1
cdr3_nt: TGTGCCAGCTCACCACAGGGAATCACTGAAGCTTTCTTT
cdr3_aa: CASSPQGITEAFF

clone_size: .
v_call: TRBV5-4
d_call: .
j_call: TRBJ2-3
cdr3_nt: TGTGCCAGCAGCTTGGCCCCGGGGAGCGCGATTAACACAGATACGCAGTATTTT
cdr3_aa: CASSLAPGSAINTDTQYF

clone_size: .
v_call: TRBV30
d_call: .
j_call: TRBJ1-5
cdr3_nt: TGTGCCTGGAGTGTAACAAGCAATCAGCCCCAGCATTTT
cdr3_aa: CAWSVTSNQPQHF

clone_size: .
v_call: TRBV20-1
d_call: .
j_call: TRBJ1-1
cdr3_nt: TGCAGTGTATTGGACGGAGCTTTCTTT
cdr3_aa: CSVLDGAFF

clone_size: few
v_call: TRBV20-1
d_call: .
j_call: TRBJ1-1
cdr3_nt: TGCAGTGCTAGATACGAGGGTGCGGCTTTCTTT
cdr3_aa: CSARYEGAAFF